This TCR beta chain was observed in a study of beta chain features in type 1 diabetes. Study in general: There was similarity between patients and healthy donors in age, gender and cell yields. The study's findings and limits: In all four CD4+ subsets, TCRB CDR3 length was significantly, moderately reduced in type 1 diabetes. Any PCR bias toward short templates would affect both groups alike.

Trimming cost V 5 bases and J 4 bases; bases outside gene matches: 7. The germline gives CDR1 SGHVS, CDR2 FQNEAQ. The CDR3 has 15 residues. Expressed TCRB transcripts got sequenced, as all isolated RNA was reverse transcribed. Sequencing was performed with immunoSEQ multiplex PCR; in TCRdb, only in-frame clones are kept and a portion is missing. The sample lists about 700,000 clones; around 15% were seen once. This clone has a handful of counts. Its antigen is not known. V is TRBV7-8 and J is TRBJ2-1; the match to TRBD1 covers 8 bases. The sample was naive CD4+ T cells from blood. The source of this sequence is a man in his late teens or twenties with type 1 diabetes. CDR3 residues: CASSPRTGTYNEQFF. For the CDR3, the DNA is TGTGCCAGCAGCCCTCGGACAGGGACATACAATGAGCAGTTCTTC.